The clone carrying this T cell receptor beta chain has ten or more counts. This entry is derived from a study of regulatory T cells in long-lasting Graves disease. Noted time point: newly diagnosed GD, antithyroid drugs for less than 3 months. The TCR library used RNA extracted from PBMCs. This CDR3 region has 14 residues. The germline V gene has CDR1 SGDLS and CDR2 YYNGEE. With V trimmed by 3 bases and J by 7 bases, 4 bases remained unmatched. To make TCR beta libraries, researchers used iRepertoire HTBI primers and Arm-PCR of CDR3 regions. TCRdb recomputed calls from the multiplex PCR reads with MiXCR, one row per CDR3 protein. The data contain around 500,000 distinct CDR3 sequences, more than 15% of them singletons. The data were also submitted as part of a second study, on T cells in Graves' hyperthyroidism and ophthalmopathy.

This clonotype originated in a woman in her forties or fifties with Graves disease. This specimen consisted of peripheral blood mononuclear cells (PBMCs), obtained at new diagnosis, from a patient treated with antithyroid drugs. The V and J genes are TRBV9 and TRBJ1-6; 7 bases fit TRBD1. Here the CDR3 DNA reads TGTGCCAGCAGCGCGGGACAGTACAATTCACCCCTCCACTTT. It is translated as CASSAGQYNSPLHF. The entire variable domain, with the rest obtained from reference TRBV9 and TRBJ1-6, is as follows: DSGVTQTPKHLITATGQRVTLRCSPRSGDLSVYWYQQSLDQGLQFLIQYYNGEERAKGNILERFSAQQFPDLHSELNLSSLELGDSALYFCASSAGQYNSPLHFGNGTRLTVT.